The 21 T cell receptor beta chains listed next were all sequenced from one sample in a study of Graves' ophthalmopathy and Graves' hyperthyroidism. For repertoire sequencing, the TCR beta CDR3 regions were amplified from RNA transcripts. Amplification began with first-round RT-PCR using HTBI primers, then second-round multiplex PCR was performed. Each CDR3 protein gets one entry after TCRdb re-called the multiplex PCR reads with MiXCR. The data show 500,000 to 700,000 distinct CDR3 sequences, about a fifth seen once. Sequencing input: peripheral blood. The receptors were sampled from a woman under 30 with stable Graves' hyperthyroidism. Some clones in this sample may be carry-over from other donors' samples.

This clonotype was detected only a few times. The junction does not match germline at one end; this may be a read error. The chain links TRBV2 to TRBJ1-2, with 7 bases lining up with TRBD1. The CDR3 runs to 13 residues. CDR1 and CDR2 (germline): SNHLY, FYNNEI. CDR3 region: CASRDDRAIGYTF. The CDR3 nucleotides read TGTGCCAGCAGGGACGACAGGGCTATTGGCTACACCTTT.

The chain recombines TRBV7-9 with TRBJ1-1; 9 bases match TRBD1. The CDR3 contains 16 residues. Germline assignment: CDR1 SEHNR and CDR2 FQNEAQ (reference sequence). V lost 4 bases to trimming and J lost 4 bases; unmatched junction nucleotides: 10. In nucleotides, the CDR3 is TGTGCCAGCAGCTCCCCCCACAGGGGGCTTGGCACTGAAGCTTTCTTT. This sequence encodes CASSSPHRGLGTEAFF. Supplemented by reference TRBV7-9 and TRBJ1-1, the full variable domain reads DTGVSQNPRHKITKRGQNVTFRCDPISEHNRLYWYRQTLGQGPEFLTYFQNEAQLEKSRLLSDRFSAERPKGSFSTLEIQRTEQGDSAMYLCASSSPHRGLGTEAFFGQGTRLTVV.

This clonotype occurred many times. V usage is TRBV6-2 or TRBV6-3 and J usage is TRBJ2-5, with 9 bases that match TRBD1. The CDR3 is 16 residues long. In germline, CDR1 is MNHEY, CDR2 SVGEGT. J lost 6 bases, V lost 1 base, and 9 bases had no gene match. As DNA, the CDR3 is TGTGCCAGCAGTTACTTGCCGGGACAGGGCCGGCAGACCCAGTACTTC. This encodes CASSYLPGQGRQTQYF.

This clonotype was observed many times. Since a much larger clone is just one base distant, this may be a read error. The chain has TRBV12-3 or TRBV12-4 and TRBJ1-5; TRBD1 matches 8 bases. V trimming: 5 bases; J trimming: 3 bases; junction bases outside the gene matches: 6. CDR3 length: 15 residues. The CDR3 sequence is CASSLWTGSNQPQHF. CDR3 DNA sequence: TGTGCCAGCAGTCTTTGGACAGGGTCCAATCAGCCCCAGCATTTT.

This clonotype was observed a few times. The chain is built from TRBV20-1 and TRBJ1-1; D is unresolved. CDR3 length: 12 residues. Germline V gives CDR1 DFQATT, CDR2 SNEGSKA (reference sequence). V was clipped by 6 bases and J by 4 bases, with 12 bases between them. The CDR3 bases are TGCAGTGCCTACTCCGACACCACTGAAGCTTTCTTT. Encoded protein: CSAYSDTTEAFF.

Concerning this clonotype itself: Being one base from a much bigger clone, this may be a read error. The chain has TRBV5-1 and TRBJ2-7; a weak D match, TRBD2 (5 bases). The CDR3 totals 12 residues. The V gene's germline CDR1 is SGHRS and CDR2 YFSETQ. CDR3 residues: CTSSLVGAEQYF. The CDR3 DNA reads TGCACCAGCAGCTTGGTGGGAGCCGAGCAGTACTTC.

Many counts were recorded for this clonotype. This chain links TRBV9 with TRBJ1-6; 7 bases line up with TRBD1. V shed 0 bases, J shed 8 bases, and the junction held 8 bases outside the gene matches. This CDR3 is 16 amino acids long. Germline CDR1 reads SGDLS; CDR2 reads YYNGEE. For the CDR3, the DNA is TGTGCCAGCAGCGTAGGTGGTAACAGGGGAGATTCACCCCTCCACTTT. Its protein is CASSVGGNRGDSPLHF.

This clonotype occurred many times. The chain combines TRBV6-2 or TRBV6-3 with TRBJ1-1; D is perhaps TRBD1 (5 bases). This CDR3 contains 11 residues. Trimming left V 6 bases short and J 11 bases short, with 13 bases between. Looked up from germline, CDR1 is MNHEY and CDR2 is SVGEGT. The DNA for the CDR3 is TGTGCCAGCAGCCCCGGGGCAGGGGCTTTCTTT. It encodes CASSPGAGAFF.

In the case of this clonotype: A read error may be the cause here, since a much bigger clone is one base away. The V gene is TRBV4-1, the J gene TRBJ2-7, with D perhaps TRBD2 (6 bases). This CDR3 has 16 amino acids. Germline V gene data show CDR1 as MGHRA and CDR2 as YSYEKL. The DNA for the CDR3 is TGCGCCAGCAGCCAAGATTTCCTAGCGCGGACATACGTGCAGTACTTC. This encodes CASSQDFLARTYVQYF.

There are a few counts of this clonotype. J is TRBJ2-5 and V is TRBV15; D is unresolved. In germline, CDR1 is LNHNV, CDR2 YYDKDF (reference sequence). The CDR3 is 15 amino acids. Trimming pared 6 bases from V and 10 bases from J, leaving 24 bases between. CDR3 nucleotides: TGTGCCACCAGAGAGACGGACGCCGGTCGATTGTACCAGTACTTC. Amino acid sequence: CATRETDAGRLYQYF.

Ten or more counts support this clonotype. This chain connects TRBV20-1 to TRBJ2-7; TRBD1 matches at 9 bases. V was pared by 5 bases and J by 5 bases, with 19 bases of the junction left unmatched. Germline values: CDR1 DFQATT, CDR2 SNEGSKA (reference sequence). There are 17 residues in the CDR3. The chain's CDR3 is CSAPNAVGGQGNHEQYF. For the CDR3, the DNA is TGCAGTGCTCCCAATGCCGTAGGGGGACAGGGAAACCACGAGCAGTACTTC.

The chain couples TRBV28 to TRBJ1-2, with 8 positions matching TRBD1. This CDR3 has 12 amino acids. V gave up 5 bases and J gave up 8 bases; unmatched junction bases: 4. The germline gives CDR1 MDHEN, CDR2 SYDVKM. As DNA, the CDR3 is TGTGCCAGCAGTAGACAGGGGATCGGCTACACCTTC. Translated, it gives CASSRQGIGYTF.

Ten or more counts support this clonotype. This CDR3 is CASSYSDLAEETQYF. The CDR3, as DNA: TGTGCCAGCAGTTACTCTGATCTGGCGGAAGAGACCCAGTACTTC. The V and J genes are TRBV6-2 or TRBV6-3 and TRBJ2-5; D remains ambiguous. This CDR3 contains 15 residues. V lost 0 bases to trimming and J lost 3 bases, with 11 bases between them. In germline, CDR1 is MNHEY, CDR2 SVGEGT.

This clonotype was seen repeatedly, ten times or more. The gene calls are TRBV6-5 and TRBJ2-5; 10 positions match TRBD1. The V gene end was trimmed by 2 bases and the J gene end by 7 bases; junction bases not matched to a gene: 10. This CDR3 spans 16 amino acids. Germline assignment: CDR1 MNHEY and CDR2 SVGAGI. CDR3 coding DNA: TGTGCCAGCAGTTACATAGAGACAGGGGGCGCGGGGACCCAGTACTTC. Protein: CASSYIETGGAGTQYF.

This clonotype was recorded at least ten times. This chain uses TRBV5-1 with TRBJ1-1; maybe TRBD1 (5 bases). Germline V gene lookup returns CDR1 SGHRS and CDR2 YFSETQ. This CDR3 comprises 14 residues. V was trimmed by 0 bases and J by 0 bases, leaving 6 bases between them. The CDR3 is CASSLAGMNTEAFF. Written as DNA, the CDR3 is TGCGCCAGCAGCTTGGCAGGGATGAACACTGAAGCTTTCTTT.

This clonotype was counted many times. The DNA for the CDR3 is TGTGCCAGCAGTTACTCAGGACAGGGCCCCTCCTACGAGCAGTACTTC. Translation gives CASSYSGQGPSYEQYF. V gene TRBV6-5 combines with J gene TRBJ2-7; 8 bases line up with TRBD1. The length of the CDR3 is 16 residues. In germline, CDR1 is MNHEY, CDR2 SVGAGI. Trimming removed 0 bases from V and 0 bases from J; junction bases left unmatched: 4.

This clonotype was detected ten times or more. The chain couples TRBV5-1 to TRBJ2-7, with unresolved D. Per the germline V gene, CDR1 is SGHRS and CDR2 is YFSETQ. V lost 4 bases and J 0 bases, leaving 11 bases between the germline ends. The CDR3 loop spans 14 amino acids. The CDR3 DNA is TGCGCCAGCAGCCCGGGTCCTGCCTCCTACGAGCAGTACTTC. This translates into CASSPGPASYEQYF.

At least ten counts were recorded for this clonotype. The chain is built from TRBV7-9 and TRBJ1-1, with D possibly matching TRBD1 (6 bases). Germline V gene sequence: CDR1 SEHNR, CDR2 FQNEAQ (reference sequence). The CDR3 sequence is 11 residues long. Deletions cut 4 bases from V and 10 bases from J, with 10 bases between. The DNA of the CDR3 is TGTGCCAGCAGCTCAGGGGAACTAGCTTTCTTT. Protein product: CASSSGELAFF.

This clonotype was observed many times. The rearrangement uses TRBV12-3 or TRBV12-4 and TRBJ1-2; TRBD1 agrees at 8 bases. The CDR3 contains 15 residues. V was clipped by 3 bases and J by 8 bases; unmatched bases: 11. CDR3 sequence reads: CASSFGGQGAGGYTF. DNA of the CDR3: TGTGCCAGCAGTTTTGGGGGTCAGGGGGCTGGAGGCTACACCTTC.

The rearrangement links TRBV9 to TRBJ2-7, with 10 bases matching TRBD1. Germline CDR1 is SGDLS and CDR2 is YYNGEE. The CDR3 is 15 amino acids. J lost 3 bases, V lost 3 bases, and 6 bases had no gene match. The CDR3 protein is CASSGGQGGYYEQYF. CDR3 sequence (DNA): TGTGCCAGCAGCGGTGGACAGGGGGGTTACTACGAGCAGTACTTC.

This clonotype was seen many times. The chain has TRBV20-1 and TRBJ1-1; 12 bases match TRBD1. Germline V gene data show CDR1 as DFQATT and CDR2 as SNEGSKA (reference sequence). The CDR3 runs to 15 residues. V shed 6 bases and J 1 base; nucleotides not matched to a gene: 6. The CDR3 reads CSATGTGGRNTEAFF. CDR3 in DNA: TGCAGTGCCACCGGGACAGGGGGCAGGAACACTGAAGCTTTCTTT.